What follows are 10 T cell receptor beta chains derived from one specimen sequenced in a study of blood T cell repertoires in COVID-19. TCRdb's table, derived via immunoSEQ multiplex PCR, lists solely in-frame clones and lacks some. Of 200,000 to 300,000 clones listed, 70% to 90% are singletons. Sequenced material: peripheral blood. The receptors derive from a woman in her twenties or thirties who had recovered from COVID-19.

This clone has a handful of counts. The chain joins TRBV18 to TRBJ2-2, with 8 bases matching TRBD1. CDR1 KGHSH and CDR2 LQKENI come from the germline V gene. The CDR3 is made up of 21 amino acids. Trimming at V came to 2 bases and at J to 1 base, leaving 18 bases not matched to a gene. The CDR3 region has the DNA TGTGCCAGCTCACCAACAAGCGACAGGGGCGGTTTCCGAAAGAACACCGGGGAGCTGTTTTTT. Its protein is CASSPTSDRGGFRKNTGELFF.

The J gene is TRBJ2-7, the V gene TRBV28; 7 positions match TRBD1. The CDR3 length is 14 residues. V was pared by 8 bases and J by 7 bases, with 14 bases of the junction left unmatched. Per the germline V gene, CDR1 is MDHEN and CDR2 is SYDVKM. CDR3 region: CASGPDRRLDEQYF. The CDR3 coding sequence is TGTGCCAGCGGCCCGGACAGGCGTTTGGATGAGCAGTACTTC.

V usage is TRBV5-6 and J usage is TRBJ2-5, with a weak D call TRBD1 (5 bases). CDR3 length: 13 amino acids. Germline loops: CDR1 SGHDT, CDR2 YYEEEE. V lost 6 bases and J lost 5, with 14 bases in between. The DNA for the CDR3 is TGTGCCAGCACCCTCAGACAGTGGGAGACCCAGTACTTC. This encodes CASTLRQWETQYF.

The chain carries TRBV10-3 and TRBJ2-3, with 9 bases matching TRBD2. Trimming at V came to 8 bases and at J to 1 base, leaving 4 bases not matched to a gene. Germline values: CDR1 ENHRY, CDR2 SYGVKD. The CDR3 runs to 14 residues. The CDR3 is CAIGTSLGTDTQYF. The CDR3 DNA reads TGTGCCATCGGGACTAGCCTCGGCACAGATACGCAGTATTTT.

V usage is TRBV29-1 and J usage is TRBJ2-3; TRBD2 matches at 12 bases. V lost 3 bases and J lost 4; bases outside the gene matches: 2. In germline, CDR1 is SQVTM, CDR2 ANQGSEA. The CDR3 runs to 14 residues. CDR3 DNA sequence: TGCAGCGTTGAGACTAGCGGGGGCTCAGATACGCAGTATTTT. Translated: CSVETSGGSDTQYF.

This clone showed up just a few times. The rearrangement joins TRBV19 to TRBJ2-5, with 11 bases that match TRBD1. The CDR3 is 16 amino acids. CDR1 and CDR2 from the germline V gene are LNHDA and SQIVND (reference sequence). V was clipped by 5 bases and J by 0 bases; unmatched bases: 5. The DNA for the CDR3 is TGTGCCAGTAGTGCGCCGGGACAGGGGGACCAAGAGACCCAGTACTTC. Protein sequence: CASSAPGQGDQETQYF. Drawing the rest from reference TRBV19 and TRBJ2-5, the complete variable domain is DGGITQSPKYLFRKEGQNVTLSCEQNLNHDAMYWYRQDPGQGLRLIYYSQIVNDFQKGDIAEGYSVSREKKESFPLTVTSAQKNPTAFYLCASSAPGQGDQETQYFGPGTRLLVL.

The CDR3 loop is CASSGGDGPGVEETQYF. Written as DNA, the CDR3 is TGTGCCAGCAGCGGGGGCGACGGGCCTGGCGTAGAAGAGACCCAGTACTTC. This rearrangement joins TRBV5-6 to TRBJ2-5, with D possibly TRBD1 on 6 matching bases. V lost 4 bases and J 3 bases, leaving 22 bases between the germline ends. Germline lookup yields CDR1 SGHDT and CDR2 YYEEEE. This CDR3 contains 17 residues.

This clone was detected once. The chain combines TRBV3-1 (or the pseudogene TRBV3-2) with TRBJ1-1; D possibly corresponds to TRBD1 (6 bases). This CDR3 region has 14 residues. V shed 4 bases and J shed 0 bases, with 9 bases lying between them. Per the germline V gene, CDR1 is LGHDT and CDR2 is YNNKEL (reference sequence). CDR3 sequence reads: CASSPQGMNTEAFF. For the CDR3, the DNA is TGTGCCAGCAGCCCACAGGGTATGAACACTGAAGCTTTCTTT.

DNA for the CDR3: TGTGCCATCAATGCGGGGGGCCAAGAGACCCAGTACTTC. Translating it yields CAINAGGQETQYF. The chain has TRBV10-3 and TRBJ2-5, with 8 bases matching TRBD2. In germline, CDR1 is ENHRY, CDR2 SYGVKD. V shed 7 bases, J shed 1 base, and the junction held 2 bases outside the gene matches. CDR3 length equals 13 residues.

The V gene is TRBV19, the J gene TRBJ1-5; TRBD1 is a possible D gene (5 bases). CDR1 and CDR2 (germline): LNHDA, SQIVND (reference sequence). Between the trimmed V and J ends, which lost 7 bases and 3 bases, there was a span of 22 bases. The CDR3 loop spans 17 amino acids. The DNA for the CDR3 is TGTGCCAGTAACTCCGGCTGGGTAGGGGCAATCAATCAGCCCCAGCATTTT. Translating gives CASNSGWVGAINQPQHF.